The entry below gives a single T cell receptor (beta chain) sequence along with its context. Unmatched junction bases numbered 5, after V lost 2 bases and J lost 6 bases. CDR3 length: 14 amino acids. In germline, CDR1 is SGHTA, CDR2 FQGTGA. This sample was taken from a study of radiotherapy plus CTLA-4 blockade in lung cancer. Measured with immunoSEQ multiplex PCR; TCRdb has only the in-frame clones, and not every one. The sample yields 90,000 to 100,000 clones, approximately 75% seen once. The sequence came from a human donor with non-small cell lung cancer who had a partial response to radiotherapy plus ipilimumab. Some clones in this sample may be carry-over from other donors' samples. This material consisted of peripheral blood, taken from a patient treated with radiotherapy plus ipilimumab. The V call is TRBV7-3, the J call TRBJ1-1; 8 bases agree with TRBD1. CDR3 nucleotides: TGTGCCAGCAGCTTACAGGGGGCGAAGTCTGAAGCTTTCTTT. It translates to CASSLQGAKSEAFF.